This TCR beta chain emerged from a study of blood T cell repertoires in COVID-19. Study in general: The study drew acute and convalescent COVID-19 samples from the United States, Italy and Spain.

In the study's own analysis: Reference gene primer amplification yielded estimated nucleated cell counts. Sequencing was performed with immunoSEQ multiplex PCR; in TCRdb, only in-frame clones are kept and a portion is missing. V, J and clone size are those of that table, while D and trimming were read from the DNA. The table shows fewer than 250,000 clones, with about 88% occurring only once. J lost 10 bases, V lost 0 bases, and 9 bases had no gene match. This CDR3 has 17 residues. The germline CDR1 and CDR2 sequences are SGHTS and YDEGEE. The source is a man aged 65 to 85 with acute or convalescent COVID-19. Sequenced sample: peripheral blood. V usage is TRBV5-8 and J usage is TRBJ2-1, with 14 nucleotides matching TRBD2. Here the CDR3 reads CASSLAASTSGRAEQFF. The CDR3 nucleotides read TGTGCCAGCAGCTTGGCCGCTTCGACTAGCGGGAGGGCGGAGCAGTTCTTC. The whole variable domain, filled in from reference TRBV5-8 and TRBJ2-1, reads EAGVTQSPTHLIKTRGQQATLRCSPISGHTSVYWYQQALGLGLQFLLWYDEGEERNRGNFPPRFSGRQFPNYSSELNVNALELEDSALYLCASSLAASTSGRAEQFFGPGTRLTVL.